This T cell receptor (beta chain) was captured in a study of T cell responses to AZD1222 COVID-19 vaccine. This clone was detected only once. V gave up 2 bases and J gave up 2 bases; unmatched junction bases: 18. CDR1 and CDR2 from the germline V gene are GTSNPN and SVGIG (reference sequence). The CDR3 length is 20 residues. Clones were read by immunoSEQ multiplex PCR, and TCRdb kept only the in-frame ones, dropping some. The sample yields 120,000 to 150,000 clones, about 91% seen once. This sequence originates from an adult in good health. V and J are TRBV30 and TRBJ2-7; 13 bases map to TRBD2. The sample was peripheral blood, taken on day 0 of AZD1222 vaccination. The CDR3 sequence is CAWSPTLEWTSGRRPYEQYF. CDR3 nucleotide sequence: TGTGCCTGGAGTCCTACTCTTGAATGGACTAGCGGGAGAAGACCCTACGAGCAGTACTTC.